The next 28 T cell receptor beta chains were all read from a single sample in a study of blood T cell repertoires in COVID-19. This table comes from immunoSEQ multiplex PCR, and its TCRdb copy is limited to in-frame clones, with some not included. This table has 100,000 or so clones, approximately 92% appearing once. Sequenced: peripheral blood. The origin of the receptors is a man in his fifties or sixties with active COVID-19.

This clone turned up a few times. The rearrangement links TRBV24-1 to TRBJ1-5; 7 bases are a match to TRBD1. Germline values: CDR1 KGHDR, CDR2 SFDVKD. V was clipped by 4 bases and J by 1 base; unmatched bases: 6. The CDR3 loop spans 16 amino acids. The CDR3 spells CATSEATGISNQPQHF. The CDR3 nucleotides are TGTGCCACCAGTGAAGCGACAGGGATAAGCAATCAGCCCCAGCATTTT.

V usage is TRBV3-1 (or the pseudogene TRBV3-2) and J usage is TRBJ2-6; D remains ambiguous. The germline CDR1 and CDR2 sequences are LGHDT and YNNKEL (reference sequence). The germline V and J ends were trimmed by 2 bases and 0 bases, with 5 bases remaining between them. CDR3 size: 15 residues. The CDR3 loop is CASSQPGSGANVLTF. In DNA, the CDR3 is TGTGCCAGCAGCCAACCAGGCTCTGGGGCCAACGTCCTGACTTTC.

V is TRBV7-9 and J is TRBJ1-2; D perhaps matches TRBD1 (5 bases). CDR3 length: 15 amino acids. The germline V gene encodes CDR1 SEHNR and CDR2 FQNEAQ (reference sequence). V gave up 6 bases and J gave up 3 bases, with 17 bases separating them. CDR3 protein: CASRAVGASDYGYTF. The CDR3 DNA reads as TGTGCCAGCAGGGCTGTAGGGGCTTCCGACTATGGCTACACCTTC.

The chain combines TRBV2 with TRBJ2-3; D not certain. Germline loops: CDR1 SNHLY, CDR2 FYNNEI. The CDR3 extends over 11 amino acids. Trimming took off 8 bases at V and 3 bases at J, with 6 bases between the two ends. CDR3 in amino acids: CASSLTDTQYF. CDR3 nucleotides: TGTGCCAGCTCCCTTACAGATACGCAGTATTTT. Full variable domain (remainder filled in from reference TRBV2 and TRBJ2-3): EPEVTQTPSHQVTQMGQEVILRCVPISNHLYFYWYRQILGQKVEFLVSFYNNEISEKSEIFDDQFSVERPDGSNFTLKIRSTKLEDSAMYFCASSLTDTQYFGPGTRLTVL.

V is TRBV19 and J is TRBJ2-5, with 7 bases fitting TRBD1. Germline assignment: CDR1 LNHDA and CDR2 SQIVND (reference sequence). V dropped 2 bases and J dropped 4; count of bases not matched to a gene: 7. The CDR3 is 15 amino acids. This CDR3 is CASSITTGNRETQYF. The DNA for the CDR3 is TGTGCCAGTAGTATAACGACAGGGAACCGAGAGACCCAGTACTTC.

The V gene is TRBV7-9, the J gene TRBJ1-1; D is possibly TRBD1 (5 bases). Germline V gene sequence: CDR1 SEHNR, CDR2 FQNEAQ (reference sequence). The CDR3 loop spans 14 amino acids. V was clipped by 0 bases and J by 4 bases, with 9 bases between them. CDR3 in DNA: TGTGCCAGCAGCTTAGCGCAGGGTGGCACTGAAGCTTTCTTT. It encodes CASSLAQGGTEAFF.

This clone was seen just once. The V and J genes are TRBV28 and TRBJ1-6; 8 nucleotides agree with TRBD1. In germline, CDR1 is MDHEN, CDR2 SYDVKM. The CDR3 spans 15 residues. The trim removed 5 bases at V and 5 bases at J, leaving 5 bases unmatched. The CDR3 DNA is TGTGCCAGCAGTGTCCAGGACAGGGATAATTCACCCCTCCACTTT. Residues: CASSVQDRDNSPLHF.

The gene calls are TRBV2 and TRBJ1-5, with 8 bases identical to TRBD1. With V trimmed by 3 bases and J by 6 bases, 7 bases remained unmatched. Germline lookup yields CDR1 SNHLY and CDR2 FYNNEI. The CDR3 length is 15 residues. The DNA for the CDR3 is TGTGCCAGCAGTGAGCCGGACAGGGTTCGTCAGCCCCAGCATTTT. As protein: CASSEPDRVRQPQHF.

The rearrangement links TRBV5-4 to TRBJ2-1; D uncertain. Germline V gives CDR1 SGHNT, CDR2 YYREEE (reference sequence). The CDR3 has 13 amino acids. V was trimmed by 1 base and J by 6 bases, leaving 8 bases between them. The CDR3 DNA reads TGTGCCAGCAGCTTGTACACCTCCAATGAGCAGTTCTTC. This sequence encodes CASSLYTSNEQFF.

DNA for the CDR3: TGTGCCACCAGCCCCCAGAGGGGATCAGGGGTAGGGTTGAGGAACACTGAAGCTTTCTTT. As protein: CATSPQRGSGVGLRNTEAFF. The rearrangement links TRBV15 to TRBJ1-1; D is possibly TRBD1 (6 bases). Trimming removed 5 bases from V and 1 base from J, with 29 bases in between. The CDR3 is made up of 20 amino acids. The germline V gene has CDR1 LNHNV and CDR2 YYDKDF (reference sequence).

The chain recombines TRBV2 with TRBJ1-1; 7 bases fit TRBD1. CDR3 length: 15 amino acids. Unmatched junction bases numbered 7, after V lost 4 bases and J lost 2 bases. Germline lookup yields CDR1 SNHLY and CDR2 FYNNEI. This CDR3 reads CASSGDRAKNTEAFF. The CDR3 DNA reads as TGTGCCAGCAGTGGAGACAGGGCTAAAAACACTGAAGCTTTCTTT.

The chain employs TRBV28 and TRBJ1-2; 11 nucleotides agree with TRBD1. V was clipped by 4 bases and J by 7 bases; unmatched bases: 11. Germline assignment: CDR1 MDHEN and CDR2 SYDVKM. The CDR3 is 16 amino acids. The CDR3 loop reads CASSSSGTGGLFGYTF. The CDR3 DNA sequence: TGTGCCAGCAGTTCATCTGGGACAGGGGGACTATTTGGCTACACCTTC.

The genes are TRBV30 and TRBJ1-1; tentative D call: TRBD1 (6 bases). The CDR3 spans 13 residues. Trimming removed 0 bases from V and 1 base from J, with 6 bases in between. Germline V CDR1 and CDR2: GTSNPN, SVGIG (reference sequence). In DNA form, the CDR3 reads TGTGCCTGGAGTGTGGGACAGAACACTGAAGCTTTCTTT. It encodes CAWSVGQNTEAFF.

The rearrangement uses TRBV3-1 (or the pseudogene TRBV3-2) and TRBJ2-7; TRBD2 agrees at 10 bases. Germline loops: CDR1 LGHDT, CDR2 YNNKEL (reference sequence). The CDR3 extends over 18 amino acids. The V and J ends lost 4 bases and 2 bases, in that order; junction bases with no gene match: 14. For the CDR3, the DNA is TGTGCCAGCAGCCGCGGCAAATTAGCGGGAGGCCTTGCCTACGAGCAGTACTTC. Residues: CASSRGKLAGGLAYEQYF.

The genes are TRBV10-1 and TRBJ2-7; the D is unclear. CDR1 is WNHNN and CDR2 is SYGVQD in the germline V gene (reference sequence). The CDR3 contains 14 residues. The V gene lost 0 bases and the J gene lost 5 bases, with 11 bases spanning the gap. The CDR3 protein is CASSESKENNEQYF. The CDR3 DNA sequence: TGCGCCAGCAGTGAGTCGAAGGAGAACAACGAGCAGTACTTC.

The chain employs TRBV4-1 and TRBJ1-5; 7 positions match TRBD1. The length of the CDR3 is 16 residues. In germline, CDR1 is MGHRA, CDR2 YSYEKL. Unmatched junction bases numbered 6, after V lost 1 base and J lost 3 bases. The CDR3 DNA follows: TGCGCCAGCAGCCAAGCCGGGACAGACTACAATCAGCCCCAGCATTTT. As protein: CASSQAGTDYNQPQHF.

V usage is TRBV6-5 and J usage is TRBJ1-5, with a possible D match to TRBD1 (6 bases). The CDR3 runs 14 residues. The germline V gene encodes CDR1 MNHEY and CDR2 SVGAGI. Between the trimmed V and J ends, which lost 6 bases and 8 bases, there was a span of 17 bases. The CDR3 coding sequence is TGTGCCAGCAGCGTACAGGGTCTGAAGGAGCCCCAGCATTTT. Translation: CASSVQGLKEPQHF.

The chain employs TRBV5-1 and TRBJ2-1, with 13 positions matching TRBD2. V dropped 4 bases and J dropped 0; count of bases not matched to a gene: 7. The CDR3 sequence is 18 residues long. The germline gives CDR1 SGHRS, CDR2 YFSETQ. CDR3 in amino acids: CASSEGLAGPSSYNEQFF. The CDR3, as DNA: TGCGCCAGCAGCGAGGGACTAGCGGGACCTAGCTCCTACAATGAGCAGTTCTTC.

The V gene is TRBV3-1 (or the pseudogene TRBV3-2), the J gene TRBJ2-3; D call uncertain. The CDR3 extends over 13 amino acids. Germline V gives CDR1 LGHDT, CDR2 YNNKEL (reference sequence). V was clipped by 3 bases and J by 2 bases, with 6 bases between them. Here the CDR3 reads CASSQSHTDTQYF. In nucleotides, the CDR3 is TGTGCCAGCAGCCAGAGTCACACAGATACGCAGTATTTT.

The chain uses TRBV6-1 and TRBJ1-5; D remains ambiguous. The ends were cut back, 0 bases at V and 4 bases at J, with 7 bases in the middle. The germline V gene encodes CDR1 MNHNS and CDR2 SASEGT. There are 14 residues in the CDR3. The CDR3 protein is CASSEAPRNQPQHF. Written as DNA, the CDR3 is TGTGCCAGCAGTGAAGCGCCCCGGAATCAGCCCCAGCATTTT.

The chain carries TRBV4-1 and TRBJ1-1, with unresolved D. The V end lost 0 bases, the J end lost 0 bases, and 11 bases lay between the germline ends. Germline V gene lookup returns CDR1 MGHRA and CDR2 YSYEKL. The CDR3 is 16 residues long. The CDR3 DNA sequence: TGCGCCAGCAGCCAAGAGATGGGCAGGATGAACACTGAAGCTTTCTTT. This gives the protein CASSQEMGRMNTEAFF.

Written as DNA, the CDR3 is TGTGCCAGCAGGACAACTTTTAATGAAAAACTGTTTTTT. It codes for CASRTTFNEKLFF. J is TRBJ1-4 and V is TRBV28; D is unresolved. The V and J ends lost 6 bases and 4 bases respectively, with 9 bases between them. The CDR3 covers 13 residues. The V gene's germline CDR1 is MDHEN and CDR2 SYDVKM.

The V call is TRBV4-1, the J call TRBJ2-7, with D tentatively TRBD2 (5 bases). Germline assignment: CDR1 MGHRA and CDR2 YSYEKL. The V end was cut by 0 bases, the J end by 8 bases, with 14 bases between. This CDR3 spans 14 amino acids. CDR3 DNA: TGCGCCAGCAGCCAAGAAAGCACGGTCGGGAAGCAGTACTTC. Encoded protein: CASSQESTVGKQYF.

The chain links TRBV10-2 to TRBJ1-1, with a weak D call TRBD1 (5 bases). Germline CDR1 is WSHSY and CDR2 is SAAADI. V was pared by 6 bases and J by 1 base, with 9 bases between. The length of the CDR3 is 13 residues. CDR3 protein: CASRAGPNTEAFF. The CDR3 DNA reads as TGCGCCAGCAGAGCGGGACCGAACACTGAAGCTTTCTTT.

The J gene is TRBJ1-1, the V gene TRBV5-1; no clear D. Per the germline V gene, CDR1 is SGHRS and CDR2 is YFSETQ. V dropped 2 bases and J dropped 2 bases, with 10 bases sitting between them. There are 14 residues in the CDR3. CDR3 sequence reads: CASSFDTRNTEAFF. CDR3 DNA: TGCGCCAGCAGCTTCGACACCCGAAACACTGAAGCTTTCTTT.

The chain uses TRBV6-5 and TRBJ1-2; D might be TRBD1 (6 bases). CDR3 size: 15 residues. The V gene's germline CDR1 is MNHEY and CDR2 SVGAGI. Trimming removed 2 bases at V and 6 bases at J, with 16 bases between. CDR3 in DNA: TGTGCCAGCAGTTACGCCGGGACACCAACTAATGGCTACACCTTC. The encoded protein is CASSYAGTPTNGYTF.

This sequence joins TRBV28 and TRBJ2-7; 7 bases map to TRBD1. CDR3 length equals 14 residues. The V gene's germline CDR1 is MDHEN and CDR2 SYDVKM. Trimming cost V 5 bases and J 5 bases; bases outside gene matches: 9. The CDR3 region has the DNA TGTGCCAGCAGTAACTACAGGGGTCGGCACGAGCAGTACTTC. It encodes CASSNYRGRHEQYF.

V usage is TRBV6-1 and J usage is TRBJ1-5, with 11 bases identical to TRBD1. The germline CDR1 and CDR2 sequences are MNHNS and SASEGT. Losses at the gene ends were 2 bases for V and 6 bases for J; bases not matched to a gene: 3. The CDR3 extends over 15 amino acids. CDR3 coding DNA: TGTGCCAGCAGTGAAAGGACAGGGGGCGGTCAGCCCCAGCATTTT. Its translation: CASSERTGGGQPQHF.